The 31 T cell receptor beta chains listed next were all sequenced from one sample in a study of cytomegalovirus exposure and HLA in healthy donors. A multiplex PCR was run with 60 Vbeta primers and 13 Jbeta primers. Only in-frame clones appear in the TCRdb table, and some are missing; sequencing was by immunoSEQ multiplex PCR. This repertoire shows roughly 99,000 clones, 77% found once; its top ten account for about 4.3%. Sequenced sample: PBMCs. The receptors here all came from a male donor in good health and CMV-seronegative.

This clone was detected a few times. The CDR3 loop reads CASPGQGSSYEQYF. The CDR3 DNA follows: TGTGCCAGCCCGGGACAGGGGAGCTCCTACGAGCAGTACTTC. The chain has TRBV6-1 and TRBJ2-7, with 10 bases matching TRBD1. The germline V gene has CDR1 MNHNS and CDR2 SASEGT. The CDR3 spans 14 residues. V was pared by 8 bases and J by 0 bases, with 4 bases of the junction left unmatched.

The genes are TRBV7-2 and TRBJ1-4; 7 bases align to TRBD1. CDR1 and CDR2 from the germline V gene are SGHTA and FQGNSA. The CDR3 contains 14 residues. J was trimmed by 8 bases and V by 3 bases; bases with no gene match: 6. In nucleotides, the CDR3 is TGTGCCAGCAGCTTGGAGGGGGCAGGAGAAAAACTGTTTTTT. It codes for CASSLEGAGEKLFF. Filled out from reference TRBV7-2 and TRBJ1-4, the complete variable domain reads GAGVSQSPSNKVTEKGKDVELRCDPISGHTALYWYRQSLGQGLEFLIYFQGNSAPDKSGLPSDRFSAERTGGSVSTLTIQRTQQEDSAVYLCASSLEGAGEKLFFGSGTQLSVL.

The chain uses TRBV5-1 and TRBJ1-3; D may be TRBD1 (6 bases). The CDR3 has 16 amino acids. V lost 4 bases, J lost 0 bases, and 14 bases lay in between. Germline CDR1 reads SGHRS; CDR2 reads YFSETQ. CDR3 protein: CASSAATGISGNTIYF. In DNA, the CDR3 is TGCGCCAGCAGCGCAGCAACAGGGATCTCTGGAAACACCATATATTTT.

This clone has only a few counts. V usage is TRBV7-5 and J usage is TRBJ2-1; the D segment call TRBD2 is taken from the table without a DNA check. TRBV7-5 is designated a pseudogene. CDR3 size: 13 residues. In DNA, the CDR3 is TGTGTCAGAAGCAAATTTGAGGCTTCGAGGGAGTTCTTC. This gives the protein CVRSKFEASREFF.

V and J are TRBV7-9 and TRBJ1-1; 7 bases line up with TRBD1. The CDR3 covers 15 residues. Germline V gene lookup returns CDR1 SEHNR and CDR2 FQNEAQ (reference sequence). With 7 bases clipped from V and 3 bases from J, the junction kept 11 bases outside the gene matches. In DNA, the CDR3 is TGTGCCAGCACTGAGACAGGGTTTGTACACACTGAAGCTTTCTTT. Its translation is CASTETGFVHTEAFF.

CDR3 protein: CASRPTGGIEKLFF. CDR3 bases: TGTGCCAGCCGACCGACAGGGGGGATTGAAAAACTGTTTTTT. This chain links TRBV28 with TRBJ1-4; 9 bases fit TRBD1. With V trimmed by 8 bases and J by 7 bases, 8 bases remained unmatched. The CDR3 contains 14 residues. CDR1 is MDHEN, CDR2 SYDVKM, per germline.

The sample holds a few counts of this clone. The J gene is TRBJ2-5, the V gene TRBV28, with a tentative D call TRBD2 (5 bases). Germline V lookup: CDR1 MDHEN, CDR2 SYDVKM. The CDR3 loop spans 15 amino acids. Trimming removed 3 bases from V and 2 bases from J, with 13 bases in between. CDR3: CASSLVSVGQETQYF. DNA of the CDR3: TGTGCCAGCAGTTTGGTTAGCGTGGGACAAGAGACCCAGTACTTC.

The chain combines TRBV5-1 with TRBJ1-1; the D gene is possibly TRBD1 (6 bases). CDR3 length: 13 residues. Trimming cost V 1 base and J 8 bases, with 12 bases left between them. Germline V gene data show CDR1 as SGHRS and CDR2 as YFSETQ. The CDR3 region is CASSLSTGREAFF. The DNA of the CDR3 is TGCGCCAGCAGCTTGTCGACAGGTCGGGAAGCTTTCTTT.

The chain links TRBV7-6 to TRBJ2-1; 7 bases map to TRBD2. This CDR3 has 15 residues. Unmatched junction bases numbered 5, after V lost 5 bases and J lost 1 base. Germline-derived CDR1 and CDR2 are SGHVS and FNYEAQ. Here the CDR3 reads CASSMEGLSYNEQFF. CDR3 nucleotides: TGTGCCAGCAGCATGGAGGGACTATCCTACAATGAGCAGTTCTTC.

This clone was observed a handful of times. The CDR3 here is CASSFQGLSTEAFF. CDR3 DNA sequence: TGTGCCAGCAGTTTCCAGGGTTTGAGCACTGAAGCTTTCTTT. The J gene is TRBJ1-1, the V gene TRBV28; possibly TRBD1 for D (5 bases). V lost 3 bases and J 4 bases, leaving 12 bases between the germline ends. The CDR3 has 14 residues. CDR1 is MDHEN and CDR2 is SYDVKM in the germline V gene.

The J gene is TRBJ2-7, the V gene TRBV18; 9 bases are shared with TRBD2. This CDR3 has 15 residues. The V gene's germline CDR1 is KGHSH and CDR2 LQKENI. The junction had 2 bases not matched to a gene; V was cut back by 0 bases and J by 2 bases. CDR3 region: CASSPPGLAAYEQYF. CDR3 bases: TGTGCCAGCTCACCACCGGGACTAGCAGCCTACGAGCAGTACTTC.

The CDR3 loop is CAWSPPDISRNEQFF. CDR3 sequence (DNA): TGTGCCTGGAGTCCTCCGGACATCAGCCGAAATGAGCAGTTCTTC. The V and J genes are TRBV30 and TRBJ2-1; tentative D call: TRBD1 (5 bases). This CDR3 spans 15 amino acids. V lost 2 bases to trimming and J lost 7 bases, with 18 bases between them. Germline V CDR1 and CDR2: GTSNPN, SVGIG (reference sequence).

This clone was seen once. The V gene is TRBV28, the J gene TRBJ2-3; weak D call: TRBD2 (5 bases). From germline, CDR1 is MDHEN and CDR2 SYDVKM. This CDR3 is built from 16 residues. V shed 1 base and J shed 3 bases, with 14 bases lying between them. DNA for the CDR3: TGTGCCAGCAGTTTATTGATAGCTAGCTCTACAGATACGCAGTATTTT. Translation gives CASSLLIASSTDTQYF.

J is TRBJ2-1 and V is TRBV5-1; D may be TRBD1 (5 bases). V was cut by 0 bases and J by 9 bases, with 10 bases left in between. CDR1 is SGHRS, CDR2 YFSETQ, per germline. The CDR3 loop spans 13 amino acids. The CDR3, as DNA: TGCGCCAGCAGCTTGGCCCAGGGCGGTGAGCAGTTCTTC. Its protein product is CASSLAQGGEQFF.

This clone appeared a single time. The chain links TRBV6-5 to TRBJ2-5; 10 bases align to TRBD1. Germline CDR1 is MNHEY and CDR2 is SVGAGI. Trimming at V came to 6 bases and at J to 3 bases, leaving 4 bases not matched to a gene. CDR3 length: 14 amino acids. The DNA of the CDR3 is TGTGCCAGCAGATCCGGGACAGGGGAAGAGACCCAGTACTTC. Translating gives CASRSGTGEETQYF.

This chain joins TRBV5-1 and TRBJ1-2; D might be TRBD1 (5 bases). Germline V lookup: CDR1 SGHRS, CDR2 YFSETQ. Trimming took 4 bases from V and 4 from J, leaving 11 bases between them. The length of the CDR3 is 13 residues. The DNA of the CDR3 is TGCGCCAGCAGCCCCGGGACTCTCTATGGCTACACCTTC. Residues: CASSPGTLYGYTF.

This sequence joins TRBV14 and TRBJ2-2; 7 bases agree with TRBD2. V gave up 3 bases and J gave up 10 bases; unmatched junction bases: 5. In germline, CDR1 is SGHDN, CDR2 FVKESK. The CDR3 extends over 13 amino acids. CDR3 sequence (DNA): TGTGCCAGCAGCCAGGGAGGGAGTGCGGAGCTGTTTTTT. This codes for CASSQGGSAELFF.

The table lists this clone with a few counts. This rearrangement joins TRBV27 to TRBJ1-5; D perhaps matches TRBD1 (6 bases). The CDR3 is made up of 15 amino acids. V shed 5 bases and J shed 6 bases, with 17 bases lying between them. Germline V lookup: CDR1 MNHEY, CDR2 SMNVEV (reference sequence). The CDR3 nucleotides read TGTGCCAGCAGTCCACTAGGGGGTGGGCGTCAGCCCCAGCATTTT. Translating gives CASSPLGGGRQPQHF.

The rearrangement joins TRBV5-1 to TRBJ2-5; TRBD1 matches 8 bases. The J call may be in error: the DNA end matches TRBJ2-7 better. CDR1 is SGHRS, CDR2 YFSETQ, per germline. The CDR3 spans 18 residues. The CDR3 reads CASSSPKQSRTGLYEQYF. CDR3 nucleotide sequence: TGCGCCAGCAGCTCGCCCAAGCAATCGAGGACAGGGTTGTACGAGCAGTACTTC.

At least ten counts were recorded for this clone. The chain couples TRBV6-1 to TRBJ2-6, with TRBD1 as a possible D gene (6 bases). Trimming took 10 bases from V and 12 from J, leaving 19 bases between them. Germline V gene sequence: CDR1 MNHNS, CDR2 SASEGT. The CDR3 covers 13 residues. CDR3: CAIQLQGYGVLTF. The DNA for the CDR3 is TGTGCCATCCAACTACAGGGTTACGGCGTCCTGACTTTC.

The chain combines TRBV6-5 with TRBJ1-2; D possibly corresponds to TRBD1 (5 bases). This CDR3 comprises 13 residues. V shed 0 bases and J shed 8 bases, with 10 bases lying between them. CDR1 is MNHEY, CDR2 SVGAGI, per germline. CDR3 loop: CASSYSGGGGYTF. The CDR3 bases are TGTGCCAGCAGTTACTCTGGGGGGGGAGGCTACACCTTC.

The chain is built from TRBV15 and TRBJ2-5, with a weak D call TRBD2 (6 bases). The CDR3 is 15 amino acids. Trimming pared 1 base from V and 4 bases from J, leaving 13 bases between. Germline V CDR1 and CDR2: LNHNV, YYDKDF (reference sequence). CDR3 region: CATSRGGDSGETQYF. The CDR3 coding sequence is TGTGCCACCAGCAGAGGAGGGGACTCCGGAGAGACCCAGTACTTC.

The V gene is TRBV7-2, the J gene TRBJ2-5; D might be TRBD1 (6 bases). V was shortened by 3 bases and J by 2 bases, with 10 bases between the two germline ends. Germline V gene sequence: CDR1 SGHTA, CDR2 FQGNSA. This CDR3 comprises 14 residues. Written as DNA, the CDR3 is TGTGCCAGCAGCTTTTATGGACAGCAAGAGACCCAGTACTTC. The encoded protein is CASSFYGQQETQYF.

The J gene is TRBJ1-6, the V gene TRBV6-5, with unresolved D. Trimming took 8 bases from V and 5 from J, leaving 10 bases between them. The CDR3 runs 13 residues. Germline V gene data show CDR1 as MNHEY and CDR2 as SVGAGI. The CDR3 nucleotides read TGTGCCAGCTCCCGGGAAGATAATTCACCCCTCCACTTT. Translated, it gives CASSREDNSPLHF.

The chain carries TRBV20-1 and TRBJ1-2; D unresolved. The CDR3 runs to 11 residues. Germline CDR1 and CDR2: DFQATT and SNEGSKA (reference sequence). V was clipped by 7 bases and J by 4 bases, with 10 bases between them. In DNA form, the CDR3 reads TGCAGTGGGTATAGTGGCTATGGCTACACCTTC. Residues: CSGYSGYGYTF.

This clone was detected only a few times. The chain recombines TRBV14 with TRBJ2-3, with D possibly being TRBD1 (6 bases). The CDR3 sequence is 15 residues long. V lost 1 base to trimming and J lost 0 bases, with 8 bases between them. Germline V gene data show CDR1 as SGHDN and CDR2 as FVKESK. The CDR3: CASSQVQGSTDTQYF. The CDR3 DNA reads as TGTGCCAGCAGCCAAGTTCAGGGGAGCACAGATACGCAGTATTTT. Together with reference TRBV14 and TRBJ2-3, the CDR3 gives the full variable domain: EAGVTQFPSHSVIEKGQTVTLRCDPISGHDNLYWYRRVMGKEIKFLLHFVKESKQDESGMPNNRFLAERTGGTYSTLKVQPAELEDSGVYFCASSQVQGSTDTQYFGPGTRLTVL.

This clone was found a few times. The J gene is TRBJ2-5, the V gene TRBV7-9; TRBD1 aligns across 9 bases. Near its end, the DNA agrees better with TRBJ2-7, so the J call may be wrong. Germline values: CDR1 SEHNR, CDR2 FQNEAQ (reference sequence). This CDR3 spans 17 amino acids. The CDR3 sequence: CASSLTAKQGADYEQYF. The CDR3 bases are TGTGCCAGCAGCTTAACCGCAAAACAGGGGGCCGACTACGAGCAGTACTTC.

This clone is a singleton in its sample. This CDR3 is CSVDYSGEGAETQYF. The CDR3 DNA follows: TGCAGCGTTGATTACTCCGGGGAGGGCGCTGAGACCCAGTACTTC. The chain carries TRBV29-1 and TRBJ2-5; 7 nucleotides align to TRBD2. The J segment lost 5 bases and the V segment lost 3 bases, leaving 12 bases of the junction unmatched. Germline V CDR1 and CDR2: SQVTM, ANQGSEA. The CDR3 length is 15 residues.

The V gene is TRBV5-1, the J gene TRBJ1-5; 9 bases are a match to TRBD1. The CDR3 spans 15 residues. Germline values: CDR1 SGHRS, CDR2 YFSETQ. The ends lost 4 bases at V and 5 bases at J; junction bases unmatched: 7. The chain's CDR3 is CASSPGTGTHQPQHF. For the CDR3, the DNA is TGCGCCAGCAGCCCTGGGACAGGGACCCATCAGCCCCAGCATTTT.

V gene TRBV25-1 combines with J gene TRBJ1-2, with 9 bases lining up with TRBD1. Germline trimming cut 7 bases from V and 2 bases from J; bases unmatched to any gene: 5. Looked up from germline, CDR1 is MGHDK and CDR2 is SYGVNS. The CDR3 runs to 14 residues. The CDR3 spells CASKRQGENYGYTF. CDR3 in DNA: TGTGCCAGCAAAAGACAGGGGGAGAACTATGGCTACACCTTC.

The CDR3 DNA follows: TGCGCCAGCAGCTTACTAGCGGGGGACTACGAGCAGTACTTC. Translating it yields CASSLLAGDYEQYF. The V gene is TRBV5-1, the J gene TRBJ2-7, with TRBD2 identical over 11 bases. Germline V CDR1 and CDR2: SGHRS, YFSETQ. The CDR3 length is 14 residues. V lost 2 bases, J lost 3 bases, and 1 base stayed unmatched. Based on the CDR3 plus reference TRBV5-1 and TRBJ2-7, the full variable domain is KAGVTQTPRYLIKTRGQQVTLSCSPISGHRSVSWYQQTPGQGLQFLFEYFSETQRNKGNFPGRFSGRQFSNSRSEMNVSTLELGDSALYLCASSLLAGDYEQYFGPGTRLTVT.